The clone carrying this T cell receptor beta chain has just one count. Its target is not known. The V gene lost 3 bases and the J gene lost 4 bases, with 10 bases spanning the gap. Germline V gene data show CDR1 as SGHDT and CDR2 as YYEEEE. The CDR3 consists of 13 residues. Sequencing was performed with immunoSEQ multiplex PCR; in TCRdb, only in-frame clones are kept and a portion is missing. The repertoire consists of around 160,000 clones, with about 92% occurring once and the leading ten covering less than 2%. These data come from a study of T cell responses to AZD1222 COVID-19 vaccine. Whole-study findings and limits: Close to half of all spike-specific TCRs reportedly target regions of the variants that are unmutated. Spike-specific TCR breadth and depth rose after two AZD1222 doses.

V is TRBV5-6 and J is TRBJ1-2; D gene ambiguous. The sample was peripheral blood, taken on day 0 of AZD1222 vaccination. The clonotype comes from an adult in good health. The CDR3 reads CASSSPFSYGYTF. The CDR3 nucleotides read TGTGCCAGCAGCTCCCCCTTTAGCTATGGCTACACCTTC.